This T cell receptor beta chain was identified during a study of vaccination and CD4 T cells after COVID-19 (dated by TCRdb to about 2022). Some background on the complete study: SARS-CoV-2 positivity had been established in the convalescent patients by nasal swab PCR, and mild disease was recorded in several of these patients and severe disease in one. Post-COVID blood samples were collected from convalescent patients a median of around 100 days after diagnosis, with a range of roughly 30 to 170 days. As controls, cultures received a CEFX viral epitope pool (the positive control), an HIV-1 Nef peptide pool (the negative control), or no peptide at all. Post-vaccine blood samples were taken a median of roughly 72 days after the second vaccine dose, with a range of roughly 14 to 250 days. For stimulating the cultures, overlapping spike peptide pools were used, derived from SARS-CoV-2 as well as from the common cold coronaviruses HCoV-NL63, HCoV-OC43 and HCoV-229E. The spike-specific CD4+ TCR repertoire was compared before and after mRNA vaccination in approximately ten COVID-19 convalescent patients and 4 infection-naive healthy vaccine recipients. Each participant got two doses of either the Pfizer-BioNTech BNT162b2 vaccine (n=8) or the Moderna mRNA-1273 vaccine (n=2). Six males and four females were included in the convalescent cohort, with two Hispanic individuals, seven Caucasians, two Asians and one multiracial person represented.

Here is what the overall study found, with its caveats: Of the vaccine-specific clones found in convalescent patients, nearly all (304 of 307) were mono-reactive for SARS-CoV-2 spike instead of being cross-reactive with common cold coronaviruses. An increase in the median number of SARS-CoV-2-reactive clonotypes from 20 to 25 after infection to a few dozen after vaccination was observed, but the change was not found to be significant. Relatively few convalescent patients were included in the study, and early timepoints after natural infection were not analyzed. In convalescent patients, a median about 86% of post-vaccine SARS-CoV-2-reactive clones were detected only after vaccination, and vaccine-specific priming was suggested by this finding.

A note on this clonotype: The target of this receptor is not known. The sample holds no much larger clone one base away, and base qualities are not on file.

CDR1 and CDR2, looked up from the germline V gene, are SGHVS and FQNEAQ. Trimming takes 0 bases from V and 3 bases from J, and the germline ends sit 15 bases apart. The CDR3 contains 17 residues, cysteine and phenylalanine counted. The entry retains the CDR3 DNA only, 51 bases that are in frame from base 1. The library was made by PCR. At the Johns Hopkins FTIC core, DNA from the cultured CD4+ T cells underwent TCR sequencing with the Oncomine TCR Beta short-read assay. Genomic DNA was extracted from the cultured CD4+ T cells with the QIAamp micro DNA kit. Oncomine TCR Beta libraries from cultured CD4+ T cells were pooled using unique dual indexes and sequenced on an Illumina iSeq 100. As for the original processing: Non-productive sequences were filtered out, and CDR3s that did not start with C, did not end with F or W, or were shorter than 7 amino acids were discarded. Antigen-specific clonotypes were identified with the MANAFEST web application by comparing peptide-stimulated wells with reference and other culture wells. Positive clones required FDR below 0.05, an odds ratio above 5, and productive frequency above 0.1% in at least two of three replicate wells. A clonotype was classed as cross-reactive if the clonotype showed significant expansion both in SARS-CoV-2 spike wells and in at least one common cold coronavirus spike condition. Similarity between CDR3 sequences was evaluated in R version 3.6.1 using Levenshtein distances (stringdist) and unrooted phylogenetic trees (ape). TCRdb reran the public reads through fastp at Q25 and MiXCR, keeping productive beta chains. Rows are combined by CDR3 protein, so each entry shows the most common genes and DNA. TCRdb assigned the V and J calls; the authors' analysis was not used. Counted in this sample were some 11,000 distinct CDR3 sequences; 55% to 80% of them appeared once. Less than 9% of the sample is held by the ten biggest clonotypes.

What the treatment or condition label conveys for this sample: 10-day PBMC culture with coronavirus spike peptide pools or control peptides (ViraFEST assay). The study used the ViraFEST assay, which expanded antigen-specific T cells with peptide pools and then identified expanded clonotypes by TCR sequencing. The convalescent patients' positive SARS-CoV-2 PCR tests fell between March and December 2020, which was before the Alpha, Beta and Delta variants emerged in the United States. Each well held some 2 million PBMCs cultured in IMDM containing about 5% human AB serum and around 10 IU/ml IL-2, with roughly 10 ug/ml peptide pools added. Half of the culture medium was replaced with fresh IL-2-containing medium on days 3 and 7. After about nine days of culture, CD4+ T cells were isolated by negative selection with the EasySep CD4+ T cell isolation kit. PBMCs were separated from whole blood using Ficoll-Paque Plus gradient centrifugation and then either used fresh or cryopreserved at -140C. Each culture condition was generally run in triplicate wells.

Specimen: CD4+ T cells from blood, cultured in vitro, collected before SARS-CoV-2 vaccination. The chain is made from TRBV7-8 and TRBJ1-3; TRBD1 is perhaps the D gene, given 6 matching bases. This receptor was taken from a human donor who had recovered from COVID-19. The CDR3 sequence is CASSLAAGGANGNTIYF. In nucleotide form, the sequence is TGTGCCAGCAGCTTAGCCGCGGGGGGGGCGAATGGAAACACCATATATTTT.